The present TCR beta chain was sequenced within a study of identical twins. This clonotype has more than one count but fewer than ten. Its antigen is as yet unknown. Using its own MiXCR run on the 5' RACE reads, TCRdb lists one record per CDR3 protein. The sample gives hundreds of thousands of distinct CDR3 sequences, approximately 9% of which show up once; more than 0.75% is in the top ten. Germline trimming cut 1 base from V and 2 bases from J; bases unmatched to any gene: 10. In germline, CDR1 is SGHAT, CDR2 FQNNGV. This CDR3 is 18 amino acids long. Healthy Caucasians supplied all donations. Study-wide findings and caveats: Out-of-frame alpha sequences shared by twins were enriched for low generation probability.

The same data also contributed to another study, on yellow fever vaccine responses in identical twins. That source reports: Twins' T cell vaccine responses reportedly looked partly convergent, partly personalized.

The sequenced material came from PBMCs. The V and J genes are TRBV11-2 and TRBJ2-2, with 7 positions matching TRBD1. This receptor was obtained from a woman between 18 and 29 years old in good health. CDR3 residues: CASSLGPAGGGNTGELFF. CDR3 coding DNA: TGTGCCAGCAGCTTAGGACCCGCAGGGGGTGGTAACACCGGGGAGCTGTTTTTT.